This TCR beta chain is from a study of post-analysis software for immune sequencing data. Included in the TCR beta cDNA libraries were unique molecular identifiers. TCRdb called the PCR reads again in MiXCR, with one record for every CDR3 protein. This sample has fewer than 850,000 distinct CDR3 sequences; about 32% occur once, and the top ten carry around 0.6%. This clonotype was recorded many times. Its antigen remains unknown. General observations from the study: In multiple sclerosis, normalized Chao1 diversity was significantly below that of controls. Elevated frequency relative to controls characterized roughly 5 TRBV segments in patients, TRBV5-6, TRBV5-1 and TRBV20-1 among them.

This CDR3 is built from 13 residues. The V gene's germline CDR1 is ENHRY and CDR2 SYGVKD. Trimming took off 5 bases at V and 7 bases at J, with 12 bases between the two ends. J is TRBJ2-1 and V is TRBV10-3; D could derive from TRBD1 or TRBD2 (5 bases each). This TCR derives from a girl aged 10-17 years with multiple sclerosis. Input material: blood. Here the CDR3 reads CAISSGRANEQFF. The DNA of the CDR3 is TGTGCCATCAGTAGCGGCAGGGCAAATGAGCAGTTCTTC.